These 30 T cell receptor beta chains were all obtained from the same sample, sequenced in a study of blood T cell repertoires in COVID-19. Clones were read by immunoSEQ multiplex PCR, and TCRdb kept only the in-frame ones, dropping some. The table has tens of thousands of clones, roughly 89% seen once. The sample was peripheral blood. The source of these receptors is a woman between 55 and 75 years old with COVID-19, enrolled during active disease.

The J gene is TRBJ1-3, the V gene TRBV5-1; D is perhaps TRBD1 (6 bases). The V end lost 0 bases, the J end lost 1 base, and 11 bases lay between the germline ends. Germline V lookup: CDR1 SGHRS, CDR2 YFSETQ. CDR3 length: 16 residues. The DNA of the CDR3 is TGCGCCAGCAGCTTGGACCCTACAGGGTCTGGAAACACCATATATTTT. Translation gives CASSLDPTGSGNTIYF.

V and J are TRBV2 and TRBJ1-5, with D maybe TRBD1 (6 bases). The CDR3 runs to 15 residues. CDR1 SNHLY and CDR2 FYNNEI come from the germline V gene. Trimming pared 3 bases from V and 2 bases from J, leaving 11 bases between. CDR3 amino acids: CASSDRPGGNQPQHF. The CDR3 DNA is TGTGCCAGCAGTGATCGGCCAGGGGGCAATCAGCCCCAGCATTTT. Variable domain in full (rest from reference TRBV2 and TRBJ1-5): EPEVTQTPSHQVTQMGQEVILRCVPISNHLYFYWYRQILGQKVEFLVSFYNNEISEKSEIFDDQFSVERPDGSNFTLKIRSTKLEDSAMYFCASSDRPGGNQPQHFGDGTRLSIL.

The rearrangement joins TRBV7-8 to TRBJ2-5, with 7 bases lining up with TRBD1. Germline-derived CDR1 and CDR2 are SGHVS and FQNEAQ. J gave up 5 bases and V 5 bases, and 5 bases lay outside the gene matches. The CDR3 has 13 residues. In DNA form, the CDR3 reads TGTGCCAGCAGCCCAGACAGGGCGGAGACCCAGTACTTC. This encodes CASSPDRAETQYF.

The chain couples TRBV3-1 (or the pseudogene TRBV3-2) to TRBJ2-1, with 8 positions matching TRBD2. Per the germline V gene, CDR1 is LGHDT and CDR2 is YNNKEL (reference sequence). Trimming took 5 bases from V and 3 from J; bases not matched to a gene: 9. The CDR3 sequence is 16 residues long. The CDR3 here is CASSDPLAGRYNEQFF. The CDR3 nucleotides are TGTGCCAGCAGCGACCCCCTAGCGGGTCGCTACAATGAGCAGTTCTTC.

The chain couples TRBV7-6 to TRBJ2-2, with TRBD2 identical over 9 bases. The CDR3 is 15 amino acids. V shed 1 base, J shed 5 bases, and the junction held 2 bases outside the gene matches. The germline V gene has CDR1 SGHVS and CDR2 FNYEAQ. The CDR3 loop reads CASSLDAGGTGELFF. In nucleotides, the CDR3 is TGTGCCAGCAGCTTAGATGCGGGGGGGACCGGGGAGCTGTTTTTT.

This chain links TRBV19 with TRBJ1-1; D may be TRBD1 (6 bases). V dropped 7 bases and J dropped 6 bases, with 15 bases sitting between them. This CDR3 region has 13 residues. Germline V CDR1 and CDR2: LNHDA, SQIVND (reference sequence). CDR3 loop: CASKWGGGAEAFF. The CDR3 DNA is TGTGCCAGTAAGTGGGGCGGGGGCGCTGAAGCTTTCTTT.

V gene TRBV9 combines with J gene TRBJ1-4; the match to TRBD1 covers 9 bases. V trimming: 0 bases; J trimming: 5 bases; junction bases outside the gene matches: 2. CDR1 and CDR2 from the germline V gene are SGDLS and YYNGEE. This CDR3 comprises 15 residues. CDR3 loop: CASSVEGTGNEKLFF. The DNA of the CDR3 is TGTGCCAGCAGCGTAGAAGGGACAGGGAATGAAAAACTGTTTTTT.

V is TRBV7-9 and J is TRBJ2-5; D ambiguous. Trimming removed 7 bases at V and 4 bases at J, with 13 bases between. The length of the CDR3 is 13 residues. Germline V CDR1 and CDR2: SEHNR, FQNEAQ (reference sequence). The DNA of the CDR3 is TGTGCCAGCAACGAACGACTGGGAGAGACCCAGTACTTC. Translated: CASNERLGETQYF.

The V gene is TRBV5-4, the J gene TRBJ2-5, with unresolved D. This CDR3 is 13 amino acids long. CDR1 is SGHNT and CDR2 is YYREEE in the germline V gene (reference sequence). V lost 0 bases and J 5 bases, leaving 8 bases between the germline ends. CDR3 protein: CASSLELMETQYF. CDR3 coding DNA: TGTGCCAGCAGCTTGGAACTTATGGAGACCCAGTACTTC.

The J gene is TRBJ2-3, the V gene TRBV2; TRBD2 agrees at 11 bases. Trimming at V came to 6 bases and at J to 0 bases, leaving 5 bases not matched to a gene. CDR3 size: 16 residues. Looked up from germline, CDR1 is SNHLY and CDR2 is FYNNEI. The CDR3 DNA reads as TGTGCCAGCAGCGGCCGGACTAGCGGGAGCACAGATACGCAGTATTTT. Translating gives CASSGRTSGSTDTQYF.

The CDR3 loop reads CASTRQGIYNEQFF. The CDR3 DNA follows: TGTGCCAGCACCCGACAGGGGATTTACAATGAGCAGTTCTTC. V is TRBV28 and J is TRBJ2-1, with 8 bases aligning to TRBD1. V was pared by 7 bases and J by 4 bases, with 6 bases of the junction left unmatched. CDR1 MDHEN and CDR2 SYDVKM come from the germline V gene. This CDR3 is built from 14 residues.

V usage is TRBV11-2 and J usage is TRBJ2-5, with D unclear. Germline CDR1 is SGHAT and CDR2 is FQNNGV. V was pared by 4 bases and J by 5 bases, with 11 bases between. This CDR3 region has 13 residues. CDR3 in DNA: TGTGCCAGCAGCTCCAGGCAGACGGAGACCCAGTACTTC. Its protein product is CASSSRQTETQYF.

The gene calls are TRBV19 and TRBJ1-1; maybe TRBD1 (5 bases). Germline assignment: CDR1 LNHDA and CDR2 SQIVND (reference sequence). CDR3 length: 17 amino acids. V lost 4 bases, J lost 0 bases, and 18 bases lay in between. CDR3 DNA: TGTGCCAGTAGTAAAATTTCGGGGGTTACCGTGAACACTGAAGCTTTCTTT. Encoded protein: CASSKISGVTVNTEAFF.

The rearrangement links TRBV12-3 or TRBV12-4 to TRBJ1-1; tentatively, D is TRBD1 (6 bases). V dropped 7 bases and J dropped 7 bases, with 16 bases sitting between them. This CDR3 spans 13 amino acids. For the CDR3, the DNA is TGTGCCAGCAAAACAGGGTCGTTGGGTGAAGCTTTCTTT. As protein: CASKTGSLGEAFF.

The CDR3 spells CASSQAGVGARTEAFF. The CDR3 coding sequence is TGTGCCAGCAGCCAAGCAGGGGTAGGGGCTAGGACTGAAGCTTTCTTT. The J gene is TRBJ1-1, the V gene TRBV4-2; D is perhaps TRBD1 (6 bases). CDR3 length equals 16 residues. The V gene's germline CDR1 is LGHNA and CDR2 YNFKEQ. Trimming shortened V by 1 base and J by 5 bases, and 17 bases separated the two germline ends.

A few counts support this clone. The V and J genes are TRBV2 and TRBJ1-2; D ambiguous. V was trimmed by 3 bases and J by 4 bases, leaving 9 bases between them. Per the germline V gene, CDR1 is SNHLY and CDR2 is FYNNEI. The CDR3 covers 13 residues. In DNA form, the CDR3 reads TGTGCCAGCAGTGAGAACGGTTCCTATGGCTACACCTTC. Amino acids: CASSENGSYGYTF.

This chain joins TRBV3-1 (or the pseudogene TRBV3-2) and TRBJ1-2; D unclear. With 1 base removed from V and 3 bases from J, the gap between germline ends came to 6 bases. The CDR3 contains 13 residues. CDR1 LGHDT and CDR2 YNNKEL come from the germline V gene (reference sequence). In DNA, the CDR3 is TGTGCCAGCAGCCAAGTCAGGCACTATGGCTACACCTTC. This translates into CASSQVRHYGYTF.

This sequence joins TRBV27 and TRBJ2-7; 13 bases fit TRBD2. The junction had 15 bases not matched to a gene; V was cut back by 7 bases and J by 6 bases. Germline assignment: CDR1 MNHEY and CDR2 SMNVEV (reference sequence). The CDR3 covers 17 residues. CDR3: CASNKLMGTSGNVEQYF. CDR3 in DNA: TGTGCCAGCAATAAACTAATGGGGACTAGCGGGAATGTCGAGCAGTACTTC.

The genes are TRBV28 and TRBJ2-7, with D possibly TRBD1 on 6 matching bases. The CDR3 covers 13 residues. CDR1 and CDR2 (germline): MDHEN, SYDVKM. V gave up 7 bases and J gave up 2 bases, with 12 bases separating them. Written as DNA, the CDR3 is TGTGCCAGCAAGAGGGCAGGGGCCTACGAGCAGTACTTC. This translates into CASKRAGAYEQYF.

The gene calls are TRBV11-3 and TRBJ1-4; 7 bases agree with TRBD1. J gave up 7 bases and V 5 bases, and 4 bases lay outside the gene matches. Germline V lookup: CDR1 SGHNT, CDR2 YENEEA. The CDR3 sequence is 13 residues long. The DNA for the CDR3 is TGTGCCAGCAGCCACGGACAGGTTGAAAAACTGTTTTTT. Protein sequence: CASSHGQVEKLFF.

The chain uses TRBV5-1 and TRBJ2-7; tentative D call: TRBD2 (5 bases). The CDR3 totals 12 residues. V lost 2 bases and J 4 bases, leaving 7 bases between the germline ends. Germline V gives CDR1 SGHRS, CDR2 YFSETQ. The CDR3 DNA reads as TGCGCCAGCAGCTTTCGGGGTTACGAGCAGTACTTC. It specifies CASSFRGYEQYF.

The chain uses TRBV5-6 and TRBJ1-1; D may be TRBD1 (5 bases). Trimming removed 7 bases at V and 4 bases at J, with 17 bases between. The CDR3 is made up of 14 amino acids. Germline V CDR1 and CDR2: SGHDT, YYEEEE. DNA of the CDR3: TGTGCCAGCCAGATGGGGCCGTGGGTCACTGAAGCTTTCTTT. Amino acids: CASQMGPWVTEAFF.

This clone was counted only a few times. CDR3 sequence: CASRYNTGELFF. DNA of the CDR3: TGTGCCAGCAGGTATAACACCGGGGAGCTGTTTTTT. The rearrangement joins TRBV6-6 to TRBJ2-2; D remains ambiguous. This CDR3 contains 12 residues. Germline V lookup: CDR1 MNHNY, CDR2 SVGAGI (reference sequence). Trimming removed 6 bases at V and 2 bases at J, with 4 bases between.

This clone was seen a single time. This chain's CDR3 is CASSQRLGANQPQHF. In DNA form, the CDR3 reads TGCGCCAGCAGCCAACGTTTGGGGGCCAATCAGCCCCAGCATTTT. The gene calls are TRBV4-1 and TRBJ1-5, with D possibly being TRBD1 (6 bases). There are 15 residues in the CDR3. In germline, CDR1 is MGHRA, CDR2 YSYEKL. Trimming pared 2 bases from V and 3 bases from J, leaving 11 bases between.

This clone has just a few counts. V and J are TRBV9 and TRBJ1-3, with a tentative D call TRBD1 (5 bases). The CDR3 runs 14 residues. V lost 1 base and J lost 0, with 5 bases in between. Germline CDR1 SGDLS, CDR2 YYNGEE. The CDR3 DNA reads as TGTGCCAGCAGCGTACAGGGCTCTGGAAACACCATATATTTT. Its protein product is CASSVQGSGNTIYF.

V and J are TRBV28 and TRBJ2-3, with 7 bases aligning to TRBD2. The ends lost 0 bases at V and 4 bases at J; junction bases unmatched: 4. Germline CDR1 is MDHEN and CDR2 is SYDVKM. This CDR3 has 15 amino acids. The CDR3 DNA sequence: TGTGCCAGCAGTTTATGGCGGGAGCCCCCAGATACGCAGTATTTT. Protein product: CASSLWREPPDTQYF.

J is TRBJ1-1 and V is TRBV6-5; D remains ambiguous. V lost 2 bases and J lost 5, with 12 bases in between. Germline V gene sequence: CDR1 MNHEY, CDR2 SVGAGI. The CDR3 has 14 amino acids. CDR3 bases: TGTGCCAGCAGTTACACGGGTGGCTATACTGAAGCTTTCTTT. This translates into CASSYTGGYTEAFF.

The rearrangement links TRBV2 to TRBJ1-1, with D uncertain. V shed 7 bases and J shed 6 bases, with 9 bases lying between them. The germline gives CDR1 SNHLY, CDR2 FYNNEI. There are 11 residues in the CDR3. CDR3 in amino acids: CASMRDPEAFF. CDR3 in DNA: TGTGCCAGCATGCGGGATCCTGAAGCTTTCTTT.

This sequence joins TRBV11-3 and TRBJ1-2; the D gene is possibly TRBD1 (5 bases). The germline V gene encodes CDR1 SGHNT and CDR2 YENEEA. V gave up 8 bases and J gave up 3 bases, with 19 bases separating them. CDR3 length equals 15 residues. CDR3 nucleotide sequence: TGTGCCAGCGCCGAGGCGGCAGGGTTTGACTATGGCTACACCTTC. Translating it yields CASAEAAGFDYGYTF.

This chain connects TRBV7-9 to TRBJ1-6; D is unresolved. V was clipped by 5 bases and J by 6 bases, with 14 bases between them. Germline loops: CDR1 SEHNR, CDR2 FQNEAQ (reference sequence). The CDR3 extends over 15 amino acids. CDR3 sequence: CASSQDSSGNSPLHF. The CDR3 nucleotides are TGTGCCAGCAGCCAAGACTCGTCGGGTAATTCACCCCTCCACTTT.